Listed below are T cell receptor beta chains from one sample, sequenced in a study of cytomegalovirus exposure and HLA in healthy donors. The method was immunoSEQ multiplex PCR; TCRdb's version includes in-frame clones alone and lacks a portion of them. The table records approximately 110,000 clones, approximately 66% of them present only once. Sequencing was performed on PBMCs. These receptors were obtained from a man aged 40-49 years in good health and CMV-seropositive. Both conserved end residues are part of each CDR3. The D gene is left open where the match is weak. Clone size appears in some rows only: once, few, many, or a class for an expanded clone.

clone_size j_call d_call v_call cdr3_aa cdr3_nt
- TRBJ1-1 - TRBV5-1 CASSSRQAGEAFF TGCGCCAGCAGCAGCAGACAGGCTGGTGAAGCTTTCTTT
- TRBJ1-6 - TRBV30 CAWSQGGRSPLHF TGTGCCTGGAGTCAGGGCGGACGCTCACCCCTCCACTTT
- TRBJ2-7 TRBD2 TRBV2 CASTRLAGVNEQYF TGTGCCAGCACTAGACTAGCGGGAGTAAACGAGCAGTACTTC
- TRBJ2-3 TRBD2 TRBV5-4 CASTPLAATDTQYF TGTGCCAGCACCCCTCTAGCGGCCACAGATACGCAGTATTTT
- TRBJ1-3 - TRBV4-2 CASSQEDSRSGNTIYF TGTGCCAGCAGCCAAGAGGACAGCCGCTCTGGAAACACCATATATTTT
- TRBJ2-1 - TRBV19 CASSALQVNEQFF TGTGCCAGTAGTGCGCTACAGGTCAATGAGCAGTTCTTC
- TRBJ2-3 TRBD1 TRBV4-3 CASSQDRGTRGTDTQYF TGCGCCAGCAGCCAAGACAGGGGGACGAGGGGCACAGATACGCAGTATTTT
few TRBJ1-6 - TRBV27 CASSLGENSPLHF TGTGCCAGCAGTTTAGGGGAGAATTCACCCCTCCACTTT
few TRBJ2-5 - TRBV18 CASSPPSKQETQYF TGTGCCAGCTCACCACCGAGCAAACAAGAGACCCAGTACTTC
- TRBJ2-7 - TRBV4-1 CASSQGANYEQYF TGCGCCAGCAGCCAAGGAGCAAATTACGAGCAGTACTTC
- TRBJ2-7 TRBD1 TRBV4-1 CASSQAMGQLLYGQYF TGCGCCAGCAGCCAAGCGATGGGACAGCTTCTCTACGGGCAGTACTTC
- TRBJ1-5 - TRBV18 CASSPRDWNQPQHF TGTGCCAGCTCACCACGAGACTGGAATCAGCCCCAGCATTTT
few TRBJ1-2 TRBD1 TRBV19 CASSPLGQGNIGYTF TGTGCCAGTAGCCCCCTGGGACAGGGGAATATAGGCTACACCTTC
- TRBJ2-1 TRBD2 TRBV4-3 CASSQVGLAVLYNEQFF TGCGCCAGCAGCCAGGTCGGACTAGCGGTCTTGTACAATGAGCAGTTCTTC
- TRBJ2-4 - TRBV23-1 CASSQSGEAKNIQYF TGCGCCAGCAGTCAATCAGGGGAAGCCAAAAACATTCAGTACTTC
few TRBJ2-1 TRBD1 TRBV5-8 CASRINMGTVNEQFF TGTGCCAGCAGAATCAATATGGGGACAGTAAATGAGCAGTTCTTC
- TRBJ2-1 - TRBV11-3 CASSLDPTGGREQFF TGTGCCAGCAGCTTAGATCCAACGGGCGGGCGTGAGCAGTTCTTC
few TRBJ2-7 TRBD2 TRBV4-1 CASSQEASGRGEQYF TGCGCCAGCAGCCAAGAAGCTAGCGGGAGGGGGGAGCAGTACTTC
- TRBJ2-5 - TRBV6-1 CASSDLGRGETQYF TGTGCCAGCAGTGATTTGGGCAGGGGTGAGACCCAGTACTTC
- TRBJ2-2 TRBD2 TRBV7-8 CASSLASSGSTGELFF TGTGCCAGCAGCTTAGCGTCTAGCGGGTCCACCGGGGAGCTGTTTTTT
few TRBJ2-5 - TRBV6-1 CASRRRVEETQYF TGTGCCAGCAGGCGCAGGGTAGAAGAGACCCAGTACTTC
- TRBJ2-1 - TRBV25-1 CASRSDSMFF TGTGCCAGCAGGTCGGACTCAATGTTCTTC
- TRBJ2-7 TRBD1 TRBV5-1 CASRQGASYEQYF TGCGCCAGCAGGCAGGGGGCCTCCTACGAGCAGTACTTC
- TRBJ1-2 TRBD1 TRBV18 CASSRDRGNNYGYTF TGTGCCAGCTCACGCGACAGGGGGAATAACTATGGCTACACCTTC
- TRBJ2-7 TRBD2 TRBV28 CASSLSAKRLAASYEQYF TGTGCCAGCAGTTTATCGGCGAAGAGACTAGCGGCCTCCTACGAGCAGTACTTC
- TRBJ2-1 TRBD2 TRBV11-3 CASSFTSSGSYEQFF TGTGCCAGCAGTTTTACCTCTAGCGGGAGCTATGAGCAGTTCTTC
few TRBJ1-2 - TRBV7-2 CASSLGTSNSGYTF TGTGCCAGCAGCTTAGGTACGAGTAACTCTGGCTACACCTTC
- TRBJ2-3 TRBD2 TRBV9 CASSVGGRPDTQYF TGTGCCAGCAGCGTAGGCGGGAGGCCAGATACGCAGTATTTT
- TRBJ2-5 - TRBV7-9 CASSLEGGLETQYF TGTGCCAGCAGCTTAGAGGGGGGGCTCGAGACCCAGTACTTC
few TRBJ2-3 - TRBV6-4 CASSDSRGGTDTQYF TGTGCCAGCAGTGACTCACGCGGGGGCACAGATACGCAGTATTTT
- TRBJ2-1 - TRBV19 CASSVGTRGYNEQFF TGTGCCAGTAGTGTCGGGACACGAGGTTACAATGAGCAGTTCTTC
- TRBJ2-5 TRBD1 TRBV6-1 CASSEGQGMSSYQETQYF TGTGCCAGCAGTGAAGGACAGGGTATGAGTTCGTACCAAGAGACCCAGTACTTC
- TRBJ2-7 TRBD2 TRBV29-1 CSVDGGLAGGDEQYF TGCAGCGTTGATGGGGGACTAGCGGGAGGTGACGAGCAGTACTTC
- TRBJ2-7 TRBD2 TRBV5-1 CASSFTSGTVEQYF TGCGCCAGCAGCTTCACAAGCGGGACTGTCGAGCAGTACTTC
- TRBJ2-1 TRBD2 TRBV9 CASSVGPGMTSGRSSYNEQFF TGTGCCAGCAGCGTAGGTCCAGGAATGACTAGCGGGAGGAGCTCCTACAATGAGCAGTTCTTC